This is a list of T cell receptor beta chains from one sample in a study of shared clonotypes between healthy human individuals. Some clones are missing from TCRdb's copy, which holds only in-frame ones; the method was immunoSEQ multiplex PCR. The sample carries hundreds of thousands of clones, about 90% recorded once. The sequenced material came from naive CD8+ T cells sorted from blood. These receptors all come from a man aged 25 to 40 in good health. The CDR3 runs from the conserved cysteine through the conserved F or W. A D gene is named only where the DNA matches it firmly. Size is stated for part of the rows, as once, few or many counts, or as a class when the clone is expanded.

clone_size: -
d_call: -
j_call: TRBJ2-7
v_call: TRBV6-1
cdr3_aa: CASRTRSAGYEQYF
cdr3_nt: TGTGCCAGCAGGACCCGTTCGGCGGGCTACGAGCAGTACTTC

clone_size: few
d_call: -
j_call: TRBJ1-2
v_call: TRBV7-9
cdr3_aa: CASRTAQGYTF
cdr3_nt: TGTGCCAGTCGGACAGCTCAGGGCTACACCTTC

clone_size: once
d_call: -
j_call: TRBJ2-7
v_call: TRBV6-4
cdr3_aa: CASMEDTDLSYEQYF
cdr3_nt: TGTGCCAGCATGGAGGACACCGACCTCTCCTACGAGCAGTACTTC

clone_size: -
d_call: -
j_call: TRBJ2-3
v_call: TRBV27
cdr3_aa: CASSLGNTDTQYF
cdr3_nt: TGTGCCAGCAGTTTAGGGAACACAGATACGCAGTATTTT

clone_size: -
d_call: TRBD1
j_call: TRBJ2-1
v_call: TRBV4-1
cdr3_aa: CASSPDRGSGQFF
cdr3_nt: TGCGCCAGCAGCCCCGACAGGGGCAGTGGGCAGTTCTTC

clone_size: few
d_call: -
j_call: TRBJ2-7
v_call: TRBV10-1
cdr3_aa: CASSSHRPNEQYF
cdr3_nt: TGCGCCAGCAGTTCCCACAGGCCGAACGAGCAGTACTTC

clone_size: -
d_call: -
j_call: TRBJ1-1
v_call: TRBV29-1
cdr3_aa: CSVEDLWGEAFF
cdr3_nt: TGCAGCGTTGAAGATCTTTGGGGAGAAGCTTTCTTT

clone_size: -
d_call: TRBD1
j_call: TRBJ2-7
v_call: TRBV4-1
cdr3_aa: CASSQEGGSYEQYF
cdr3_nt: TGCGCCAGCAGCCAAGAAGGGGGCAGCTACGAGCAGTACTTC

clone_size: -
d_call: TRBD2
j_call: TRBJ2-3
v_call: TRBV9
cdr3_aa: CASSGLLAGGTTQYF
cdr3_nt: TGTGCCAGCAGCGGCCTCCTAGCGGGAGGGACAACGCAGTATTTT

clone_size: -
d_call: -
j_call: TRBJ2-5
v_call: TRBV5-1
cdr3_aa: CASSTATSSLETQYF
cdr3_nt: TGCGCCAGCAGCACTGCGACCTCATCTTTGGAGACCCAGTACTTC

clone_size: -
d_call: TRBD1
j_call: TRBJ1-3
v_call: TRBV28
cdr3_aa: CASSTQAGGPSGNTIYF
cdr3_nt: TGTGCCAGCAGCACACAGGCAGGGGGCCCCTCTGGAAACACCATATATTTT

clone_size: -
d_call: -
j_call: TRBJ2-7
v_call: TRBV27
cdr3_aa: CASSLGRRGYEQYF
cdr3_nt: TGTGCCAGCAGTTTAGGCCGACGGGGCTACGAGCAGTACTTC

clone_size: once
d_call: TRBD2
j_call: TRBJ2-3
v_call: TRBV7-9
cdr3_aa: CASSPRLAGDRRRDTQYF
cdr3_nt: TGTGCCAGCAGTCCTAGGCTAGCGGGAGATAGACGGAGAGATACGCAGTATTTT

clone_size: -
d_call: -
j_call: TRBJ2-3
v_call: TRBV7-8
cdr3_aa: CASSLASSESHVWPGTDTQYF
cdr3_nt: TGTGCCAGCAGCTTAGCGTCCTCCGAGAGCCATGTTTGGCCAGGCACAGATACGCAGTATTTT

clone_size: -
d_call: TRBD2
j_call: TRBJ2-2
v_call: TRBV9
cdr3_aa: CASSVDPGGNTGELFF
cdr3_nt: TGTGCCAGCAGCGTAGATCCGGGAGGGAACACCGGGGAGCTGTTTTTT

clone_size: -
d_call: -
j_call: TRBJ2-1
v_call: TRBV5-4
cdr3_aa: CASSLRGLSHEQFF
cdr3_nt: TGTGCCAGCAGCTTGCGGGGGCTATCACATGAGCAGTTCTTC

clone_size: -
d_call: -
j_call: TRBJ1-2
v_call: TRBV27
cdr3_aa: CASSKGSPRYGYTF
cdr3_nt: TGTGCCAGCAGTAAGGGGTCCCCCCGGTATGGCTACACCTTC

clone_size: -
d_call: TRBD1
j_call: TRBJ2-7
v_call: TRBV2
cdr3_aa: CASRPGQGSSYEQYF
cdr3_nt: TGTGCCAGCAGACCTGGACAGGGAAGCTCCTACGAGCAGTACTTC